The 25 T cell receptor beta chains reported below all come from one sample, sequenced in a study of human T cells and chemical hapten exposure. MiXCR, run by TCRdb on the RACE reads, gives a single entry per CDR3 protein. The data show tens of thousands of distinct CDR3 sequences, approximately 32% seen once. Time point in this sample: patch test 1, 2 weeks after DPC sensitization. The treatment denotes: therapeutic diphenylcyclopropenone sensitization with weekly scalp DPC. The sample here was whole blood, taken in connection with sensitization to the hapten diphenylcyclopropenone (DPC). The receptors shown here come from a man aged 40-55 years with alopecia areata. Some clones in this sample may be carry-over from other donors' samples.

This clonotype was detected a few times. The CDR3 region has the DNA TGTGCCAGCAGCTCGGGGTCCACATCCGATACGCAGTATTTT. It translates to CASSSGSTSDTQYF. V and J are TRBV5-4 and TRBJ2-3; weak D call: TRBD2 (5 bases). V lost 3 bases and J 6 bases, leaving 14 bases between the germline ends. CDR3 length: 14 residues. Germline CDR1 is SGHNT and CDR2 is YYREEE (reference sequence).

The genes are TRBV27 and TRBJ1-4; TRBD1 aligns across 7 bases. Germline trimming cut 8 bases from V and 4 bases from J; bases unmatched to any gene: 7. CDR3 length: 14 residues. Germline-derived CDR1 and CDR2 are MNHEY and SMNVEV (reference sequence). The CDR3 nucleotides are TGTGCCAGCGGAGGGACAGCGATTAATGAAAAACTGTTTTTT. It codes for CASGGTAINEKLFF. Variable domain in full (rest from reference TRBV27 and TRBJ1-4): EAQVTQNPRYLITVTGKKLTVTCSQNMNHEYMSWYRQDPGLGLRQIYYSMNVEVTDKGDVPEGYKVSRKEKRNFPLILESPSPNQTSLYFCASGGTAINEKLFFGSGTQLSVL.

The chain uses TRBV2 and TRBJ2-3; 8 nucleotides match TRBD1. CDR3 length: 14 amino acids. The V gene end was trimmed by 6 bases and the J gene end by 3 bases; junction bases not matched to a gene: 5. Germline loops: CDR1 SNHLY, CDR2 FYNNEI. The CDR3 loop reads CASSGWTGTDTQYF. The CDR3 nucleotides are TGTGCCAGCAGCGGATGGACAGGGACAGATACGCAGTATTTT.

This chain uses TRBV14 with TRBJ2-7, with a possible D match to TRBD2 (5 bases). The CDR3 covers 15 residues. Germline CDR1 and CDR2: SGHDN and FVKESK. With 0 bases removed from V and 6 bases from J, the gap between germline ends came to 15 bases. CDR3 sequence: CASSQDGGYLGEQYF. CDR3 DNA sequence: TGTGCCAGCAGCCAAGATGGAGGTTATTTGGGCGAGCAGTACTTC.

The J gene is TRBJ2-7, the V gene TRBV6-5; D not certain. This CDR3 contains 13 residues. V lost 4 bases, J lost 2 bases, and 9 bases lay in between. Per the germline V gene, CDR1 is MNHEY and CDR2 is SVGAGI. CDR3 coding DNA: TGTGCCAGCAGTTCCACAGATGCCTACGAGCAGTACTTC. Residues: CASSSTDAYEQYF.

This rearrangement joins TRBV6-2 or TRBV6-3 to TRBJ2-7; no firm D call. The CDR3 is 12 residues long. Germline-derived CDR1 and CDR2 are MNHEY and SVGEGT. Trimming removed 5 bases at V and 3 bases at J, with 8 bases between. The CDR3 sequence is CASSSQNYEQYF. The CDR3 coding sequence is TGTGCCAGCAGTAGTCAGAACTACGAGCAGTACTTC.

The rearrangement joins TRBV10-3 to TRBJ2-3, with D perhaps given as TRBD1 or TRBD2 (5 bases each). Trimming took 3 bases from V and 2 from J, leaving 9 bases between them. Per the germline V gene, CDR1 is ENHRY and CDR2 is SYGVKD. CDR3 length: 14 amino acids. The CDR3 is CAISDGTTTDTQYF. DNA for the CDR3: TGTGCCATCAGTGATGGGACCACCACAGATACGCAGTATTTT.

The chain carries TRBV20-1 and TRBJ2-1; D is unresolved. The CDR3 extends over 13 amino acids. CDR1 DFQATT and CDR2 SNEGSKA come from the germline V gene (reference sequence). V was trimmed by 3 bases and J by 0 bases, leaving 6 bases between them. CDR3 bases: TGCAGTGCTAGGTGGCGCTCCTACAATGAGCAGTTCTTC. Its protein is CSARWRSYNEQFF.

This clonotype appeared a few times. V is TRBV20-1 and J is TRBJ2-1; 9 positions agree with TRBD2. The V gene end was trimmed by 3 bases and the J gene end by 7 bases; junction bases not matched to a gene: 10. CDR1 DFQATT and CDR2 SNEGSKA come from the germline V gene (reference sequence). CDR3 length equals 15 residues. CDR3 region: CSASGSASGNNEQFF. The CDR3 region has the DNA TGCAGTGCTAGCGGTTCGGCTAGCGGGAATAATGAGCAGTTCTTC.

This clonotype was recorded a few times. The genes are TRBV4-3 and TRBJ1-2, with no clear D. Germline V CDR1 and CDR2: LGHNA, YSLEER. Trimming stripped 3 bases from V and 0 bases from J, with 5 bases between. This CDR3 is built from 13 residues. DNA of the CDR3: TGCGCCAGCAGCCATCAGACTAACTATGGCTACACCTTC. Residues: CASSHQTNYGYTF.

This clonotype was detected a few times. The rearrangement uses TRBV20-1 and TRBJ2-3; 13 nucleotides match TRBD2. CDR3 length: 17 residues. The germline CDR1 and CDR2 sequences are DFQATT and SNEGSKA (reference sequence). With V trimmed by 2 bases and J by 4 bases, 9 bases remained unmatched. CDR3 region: CSARPYLLAGGADTQYF. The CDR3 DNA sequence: TGCAGTGCTAGACCGTACCTACTAGCGGGAGGGGCAGATACGCAGTATTTT.

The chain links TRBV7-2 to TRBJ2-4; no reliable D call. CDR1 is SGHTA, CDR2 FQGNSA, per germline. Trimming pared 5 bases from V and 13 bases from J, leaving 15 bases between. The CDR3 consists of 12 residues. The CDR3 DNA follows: TGTGCCAGCAGCGTTGGACGAGGCCAGCAGTACTTC. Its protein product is CASSVGRGQQYF.

The CDR3 nucleotides read TGTGCCAGCAGCTGGGGGGTTAACTCTGGAAACACCATATATTTT. Translation gives CASSWGVNSGNTIYF. The rearrangement links TRBV5-4 to TRBJ1-3, with D perhaps matching TRBD1 (5 bases). Germline V CDR1 and CDR2: SGHNT, YYREEE (reference sequence). The CDR3 consists of 15 residues. V was cut by 3 bases and J by 0 bases, with 10 bases left in between.

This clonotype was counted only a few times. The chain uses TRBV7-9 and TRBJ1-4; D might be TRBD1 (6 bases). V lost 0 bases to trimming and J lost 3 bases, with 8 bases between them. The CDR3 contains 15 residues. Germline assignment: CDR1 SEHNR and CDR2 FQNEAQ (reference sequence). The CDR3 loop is CASSLARGPNEKLFF. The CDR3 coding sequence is TGTGCCAGCAGCTTAGCCAGGGGACCTAATGAAAAACTGTTTTTT.

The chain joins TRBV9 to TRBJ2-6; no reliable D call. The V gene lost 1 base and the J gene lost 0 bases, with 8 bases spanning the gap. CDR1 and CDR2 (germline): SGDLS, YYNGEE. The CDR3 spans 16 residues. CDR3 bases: TGTGCCAGCAGCGTACGGGCGATCTCTGGGGCCAACGTCCTGACTTTC. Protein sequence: CASSVRAISGANVLTF.

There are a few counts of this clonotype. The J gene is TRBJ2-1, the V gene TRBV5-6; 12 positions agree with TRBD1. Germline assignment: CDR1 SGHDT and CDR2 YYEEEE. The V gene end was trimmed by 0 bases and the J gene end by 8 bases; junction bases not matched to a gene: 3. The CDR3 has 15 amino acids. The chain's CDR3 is CASSLGDRGHHEQFF. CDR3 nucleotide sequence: TGTGCCAGCAGCTTGGGGGACAGGGGGCACCATGAGCAGTTCTTC.

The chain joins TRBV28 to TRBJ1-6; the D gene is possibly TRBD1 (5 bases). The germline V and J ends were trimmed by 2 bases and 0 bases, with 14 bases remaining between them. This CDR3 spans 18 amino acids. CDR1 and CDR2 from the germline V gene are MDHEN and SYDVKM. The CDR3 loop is CASSLGAGLSSYNSPLHF. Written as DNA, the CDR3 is TGTGCCAGCAGTTTAGGAGCAGGGCTTAGCTCCTATAATTCACCCCTCCACTTT.

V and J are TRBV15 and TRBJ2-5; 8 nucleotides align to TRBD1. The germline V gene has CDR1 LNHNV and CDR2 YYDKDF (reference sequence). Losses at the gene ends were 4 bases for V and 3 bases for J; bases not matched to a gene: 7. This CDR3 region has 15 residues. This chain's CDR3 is CATSTWTGNEETQYF. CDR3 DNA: TGTGCCACCAGCACGTGGACAGGGAACGAAGAGACCCAGTACTTC.

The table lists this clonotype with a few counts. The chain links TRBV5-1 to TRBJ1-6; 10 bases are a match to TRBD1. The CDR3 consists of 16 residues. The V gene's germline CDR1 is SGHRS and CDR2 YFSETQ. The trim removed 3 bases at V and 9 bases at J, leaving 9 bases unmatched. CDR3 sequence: CASSYNGQGDASPLHF. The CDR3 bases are TGCGCCAGCAGCTACAACGGACAGGGGGACGCTTCACCCCTCCACTTT.

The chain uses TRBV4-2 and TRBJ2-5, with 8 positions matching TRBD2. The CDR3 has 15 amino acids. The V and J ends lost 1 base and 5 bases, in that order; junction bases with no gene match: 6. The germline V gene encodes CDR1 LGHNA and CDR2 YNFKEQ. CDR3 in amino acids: CASSQGTSTSETQYF. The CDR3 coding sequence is TGTGCCAGCAGCCAAGGGACTAGCACGTCGGAGACCCAGTACTTC.

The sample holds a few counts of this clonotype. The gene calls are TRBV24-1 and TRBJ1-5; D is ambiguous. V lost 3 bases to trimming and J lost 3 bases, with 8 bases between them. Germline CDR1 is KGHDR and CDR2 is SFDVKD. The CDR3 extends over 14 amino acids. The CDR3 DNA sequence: TGTGCCACCAGTGATAGGACGTTCAATCAGCCCCAGCATTTT. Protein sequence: CATSDRTFNQPQHF.

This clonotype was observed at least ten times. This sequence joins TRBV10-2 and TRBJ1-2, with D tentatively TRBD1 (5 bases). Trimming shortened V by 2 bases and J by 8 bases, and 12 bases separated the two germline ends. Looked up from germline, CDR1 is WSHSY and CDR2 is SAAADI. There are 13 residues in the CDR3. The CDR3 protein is CASSEQGERGYTF. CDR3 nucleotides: TGCGCCAGCAGTGAGCAGGGCGAGCGCGGCTACACCTTC.

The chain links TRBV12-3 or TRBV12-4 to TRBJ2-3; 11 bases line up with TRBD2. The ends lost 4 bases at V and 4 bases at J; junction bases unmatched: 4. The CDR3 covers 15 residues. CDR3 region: CASSSWTSGSDTQYF. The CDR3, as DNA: TGTGCCAGCAGTTCCTGGACTAGCGGGTCAGATACGCAGTATTTT.

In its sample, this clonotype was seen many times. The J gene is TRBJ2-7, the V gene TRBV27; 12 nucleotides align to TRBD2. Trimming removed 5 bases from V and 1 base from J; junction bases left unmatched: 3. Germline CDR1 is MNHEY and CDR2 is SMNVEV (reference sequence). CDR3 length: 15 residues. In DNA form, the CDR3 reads TGTGCCAGCAGTGCCGGACTAGCGGGGTCCTACGAGCAGTACTTC. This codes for CASSAGLAGSYEQYF.

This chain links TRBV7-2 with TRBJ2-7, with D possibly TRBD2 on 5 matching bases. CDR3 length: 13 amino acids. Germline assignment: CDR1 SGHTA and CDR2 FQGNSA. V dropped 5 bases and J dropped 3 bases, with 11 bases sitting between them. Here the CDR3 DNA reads TGTGCCAGCAGCCCGCAAGCGGTCTACGAGCAGTACTTC. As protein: CASSPQAVYEQYF.